This TCR beta chain stems from a study of beta chain features in type 1 diabetes. Findings of the study overall: A cDNA-based sequencing approach could over-represent cells with high TCR expression. For Type 1 diabetes patients, all four CD4+ subsets carried TCRB CDR3s that were moderately but significantly shorter. Sampled from patients, naive, central memory and Treg TCRB repertoires appeared more similar than those sampled from healthy donors. A potential influence of HLA type upon TCRB rearrangement remained unresolved herein.

Per germline, CDR1 SGHVS and CDR2 FNYEAQ. The CDR3 length is 15 residues. V gave up 5 bases and J gave up 3 bases; unmatched junction bases: 5. This clone was seen more than once but under ten times. Its antigen is not known. Investigators reverse transcribed all isolated RNA, so they sequenced expressed TCRB transcripts. This table comes from immunoSEQ multiplex PCR, and its TCRdb copy is limited to in-frame clones, with some not included. The table has around 250,000 clones, around 24% seen once. The sequencing input was naive CD4+ T cells from blood. The chain employs TRBV7-6 and TRBJ2-1, with TRBD2 identical over 9 bases. This sequence originates from a woman aged 25-40 years with type 1 diabetes. The CDR3 DNA sequence: TGTGCCAGCAGCCTATCTAGCGGGGTCTACAATGAGCAGTTCTTC. Translation gives CASSLSSGVYNEQFF.